This TCR beta chain was observed in a study of beta chain features in type 1 diabetes. Expressed TCRB transcripts were sequenced because the entire RNA isolate underwent reverse transcription. Sequenced by immunoSEQ multiplex PCR; TCRdb stores in-frame clones only, minus some. In the table there are some 410,000 clones, about an eighth of which are singletons. The CDR3 totals 13 residues. Germline V gene data show CDR1 as SGHNT and CDR2 as YYREEE (reference sequence). V was shortened by 1 base and J by 5 bases, with 9 bases between the two germline ends. CD4+ cells of the naive, central memory, regulatory and stem cell-like memory types were sorted via CD45RO/CCR7/CD25/CD127/CD95/CD27.

The clonotype originates from a woman under 30 in good health. Sequenced sample: naive CD4+ T cells from blood. The chain employs TRBV5-4 and TRBJ1-1; D perhaps matches TRBD1 (5 bases). For the CDR3, the DNA is TGTGCCAGCAGCTTGCCAGGGTATACTGAAGCTTTCTTT. This translates into CASSLPGYTEAFF.